This TCR beta chain was sequenced in a study of OX40 agonist ivuxolimab in advanced cancers. Background on the study: A male proportion of just over 80% was recorded, with mean age 60 years and range roughly 20 to 90.

Sequencing used immunoSEQ multiplex PCR; TCRdb keeps in-frame clones, though not all of them. Among under 65,000 clones, around four fifths were seen once, and the ten largest hold about 2.2%. CDR3 length: 15 residues. Trimming took off 1 base at V and 5 bases at J, with 14 bases between the two ends. Germline-derived CDR1 and CDR2 are SGHDN and FVKESK. The source material was CD4+ or CD8+ T cells sorted from blood, sampled in a trial of the OX40 agonist ivuxolimab. The clonotype was recovered from an adult with an advanced solid tumor such as melanoma, head and neck, liver or kidney cancer. The chain links TRBV14 to TRBJ2-5; the D gene is possibly TRBD2 (6 bases). In DNA, the CDR3 is TGTGCCAGCAGCCAAGCCTGGGGGAGGTGGGAGACCCAGTACTTC. Translation gives CASSQAWGRWETQYF.